The text below deals with one T cell receptor (beta chain). Its antigen remains unknown. The sample originates from a study of blood T cells in healthy people across ages. Overall study results and limits: Per-million-T-cell TCR beta diversity fell roughly linearly with age. Nothing was known about donor CMV status, and this possibly confounded expanded clonotype changes.

Samples each had at least 5.5 micrograms of total RNA extracted. Primed by a sample-barcoded 5' primer and a J-beta primer mix, a second PCR proceeded for roughly 6 to 12 cycles. The study obtained at least 3 million CDR3-containing paired-end reads from every sample. Each CDR3 protein is one row after TCRdb ran MiXCR on the 5' RACE reads. The profile shows under 2,000,000 distinct CDR3 sequences, less than 50% of them singletons. The V segment lost 0 bases and the J segment 3 bases; nucleotides outside the gene matches: 6. Germline-derived CDR1 and CDR2 are SGHRS and YFSETQ. The CDR3 is made up of 17 amino acids.

V usage is TRBV5-1 and J usage is TRBJ2-2; 9 positions match TRBD1. This clonotype originated in a woman between 40 and 55 years old in good health. The sample was blood. The CDR3 protein is CASSLVLQGADTGELFF. For the CDR3, the DNA is TGCGCCAGCAGCTTGGTCCTACAGGGGGCCGACACCGGGGAGCTGTTTTTT.